Below are 23 T cell receptor beta chains sequenced from a single sample in a study of T cells after yellow fever vaccination (dated by TCRdb to between 2018 and 2021). The sample's treatment or condition label is to be understood as: live attenuated yellow fever vaccine strain. To prepare the library, 5' RACE was applied. The sequencing machine was an Illumina NovaSeq 6000. Clones were called with MiXCR by TCRdb after fastp trimmed the public reads at Q25, and only in-frame beta chains were retained. CDR3 protein sequences are deduplicated, and each keeps its most common genes and DNA. The sample data list some 350,000 distinct CDR3 sequences, and 3.5% to 4.5% of these were observed just once. 24% of the sample rests with the top ten. This specimen was PBMCs, taken 5 days after the yellow fever booster vaccination. The receptors come from a man between 18 and 35 years old who received the YFV17D yellow fever vaccine.

This clonotype was seen once. The V call is TRBV5-1, the J call TRBJ1-4; 8 bases are a match to TRBD1. CDR1 SGHRS and CDR2 YFSETQ come from the germline V gene. J gave up 2 bases and V 4 bases, and 10 bases lay outside the gene matches. This CDR3 is 17 amino acids long. The CDR3, as DNA: TGCGCCAGCAGCCAAGGACAGGGAATTGCGACTAATGAAAAACTGTTTTTT. Translated, it gives CASSQGQGIATNEKLFF.

This clonotype was seen ten or more times. The chain couples TRBV18 to TRBJ1-1; no firm D call. This CDR3 region has 13 residues. From germline, CDR1 is KGHSH and CDR2 LQKENI. V lost 3 bases and J lost 1, with 6 bases in between. CDR3 residues: CASSPERNTEAFF. The CDR3, as DNA: TGTGCCAGCTCACCCGAAAGGAACACTGAAGCTTTCTTT.

There are many counts of this clonotype. The rearrangement links TRBV12-3 or TRBV12-4 to TRBJ2-1; tentative D call: TRBD1 (6 bases). The ends were cut back, 10 bases at V and 7 bases at J, with 17 bases in the middle. The CDR3 runs 13 residues. The CDR3 DNA sequence: TGTGCCACCCAGGGGCCGTATAATAATGAGCAGTTCTTC. Its translation is CATQGPYNNEQFF.

This clonotype was observed a handful of times. The V and J genes are TRBV7-2 and TRBJ2-7; possible D gene TRBD2, 6 bases. The CDR3 contains 14 residues. The germline gives CDR1 SGHTA, CDR2 FQGNSA. The V end lost 5 bases, the J end lost 2 bases, and 13 bases lay between the germline ends. CDR3 protein: CASSPAGSPYEQYV. Here the CDR3 DNA reads TGTGCCAGCAGCCCCGCGGGGAGCCCCTACGAGCAGTACGTC.

This clonotype has more than one count but fewer than ten. The chain carries TRBV11-2 and TRBJ2-7; D may be TRBD1 or TRBD2 (6 bases each). V gave up 5 bases and J gave up 3 bases, with 17 bases separating them. Germline values: CDR1 SGHAT, CDR2 FQNNGV. CDR3 length: 15 amino acids. As DNA, the CDR3 is TGTGCCAGCAGCCAACAGTCGGGGGCCTTCTACGAGCAGTACTTC. It yields the protein CASSQQSGAFYEQYF. The whole variable domain, remainder taken from reference TRBV11-2 and TRBJ2-7, is EAGVAQSPRYKIIEKRQSVAFWCNPISGHATLYWYQQILGQGPKLLIQFQNNGVVDDSQLPKDRFSAERLKGVDSTLKIQPAKLEDSAVYLCASSQQSGAFYEQYFGPGTRLTVT.

In this sample, this clonotype turned up a few times. The chain employs TRBV5-1 and TRBJ1-3, with D possibly being TRBD1 (5 bases). The CDR3 spans 14 residues. From germline, CDR1 is SGHRS and CDR2 YFSETQ. Trimming removed 4 bases at V and 2 bases at J, with 10 bases between. The CDR3 spells CASSEQGTGNTIYF. The CDR3 nucleotides are TGCGCCAGCAGCGAGCAGGGTACTGGAAACACCATATATTTT.

The chain is built from TRBV27 and TRBJ2-6; no reliable D call. Germline CDR1 reads MNHEY; CDR2 reads SMNVEV (reference sequence). The CDR3 is made up of 15 amino acids. The V and J ends lost 6 bases and 0 bases respectively, with 9 bases between them. The CDR3 here is CASSRPSSGANVLTF. In DNA form, the CDR3 reads TGTGCCAGCAGCCGTCCGAGCTCTGGGGCCAACGTCCTGACTTTC.

This clonotype was seen only a few times. The chain couples TRBV4-1 to TRBJ2-7; TRBD2 agrees at 7 bases. Germline CDR1 reads MGHRA; CDR2 reads YSYEKL. This CDR3 spans 14 amino acids. Trimming at V came to 3 bases and at J to 6 bases, leaving 8 bases not matched to a gene. The chain's CDR3 is CASSQTYGGSEQYF. In DNA form, the CDR3 reads TGCGCCAGCAGCCAGACCTACGGGGGGTCCGAGCAGTACTTC.

This clonotype was counted a few times. The chain has TRBV20-1 and TRBJ2-3, with TRBD2 as a possible D gene (6 bases). The CDR3 consists of 16 residues. Germline CDR1 is DFQATT and CDR2 is SNEGSKA (reference sequence). V was pared by 3 bases and J by 2 bases, with 18 bases between. The CDR3: CSARGGFRWITDTQYF. Here the CDR3 DNA reads TGCAGTGCTAGGGGGGGTTTCCGATGGATCACAGATACGCAGTATTTT.

V usage is TRBV14 and J usage is TRBJ2-7; D is undetermined. Germline V gene data show CDR1 as SGHDN and CDR2 as FVKESK. V was pared by 4 bases and J by 7 bases, with 20 bases between. The CDR3 consists of 15 residues. Here the CDR3 DNA reads TGTGCCAGCAGCCCCGAGGCAGGTGCGAGAGGAGAGCAGTACGTC. Protein sequence: CASSPEAGARGEQYV.

This clonotype turned up a few times. The chain employs TRBV29-1 and TRBJ1-5; D possibly corresponds to TRBD1 (6 bases). Germline values: CDR1 SQVTM, CDR2 ANQGSEA. This CDR3 has 14 amino acids. V dropped 6 bases and J dropped 2 bases, with 14 bases sitting between them. The CDR3: CSVADRMGNQPQHF. The CDR3 coding sequence is TGCAGCGTAGCTGACAGGATGGGCAATCAGCCCCAGCATTTT. Complete variable domain (other parts from reference TRBV29-1 and TRBJ1-5): SAVISQKPSRDICQRGTSLTIQCQVDSQVTMMFWYRQQPGQSLTLIATANQGSEATYESGFVIDKFPISRPNLTFSTLTVSNMSPEDSSIYLCSVADRMGNQPQHFGDGTRLSIL.

There are a few counts of this clonotype. The J gene is TRBJ1-2, the V gene TRBV5-8; the D gene is possibly TRBD1 (6 bases). Germline-derived CDR1 and CDR2 are SGHTS and YDEGEE. Deletions cut 2 bases from V and 13 bases from J, with 15 bases between. The CDR3 covers 12 residues. CDR3 protein: CASSFGGRLPTF. The CDR3 DNA reads TGTGCCAGCAGCTTCGGGGGGCGCCTGCCCACCTTC.

This clonotype was seen at least ten times. This chain joins TRBV10-3 and TRBJ2-3, with D maybe TRBD1 (6 bases). Looked up from germline, CDR1 is ENHRY and CDR2 is SYGVKD. The CDR3 spans 17 residues. V was trimmed by 0 bases and J by 1 base, leaving 14 bases between them. The CDR3 DNA reads TGTGCCATCAGTGAGTCGACCAGGGGATCACGCACAGATACGCAGTATTTT. Its translation: CAISESTRGSRTDTQYF.

This chain joins TRBV28 and TRBJ1-5, with 10 bases identical to TRBD1. CDR1 MDHEN and CDR2 SYDVKM come from the germline V gene. V shed 6 bases and J 0 bases; nucleotides not matched to a gene: 5. CDR3 length: 16 amino acids. CDR3 in amino acids: CASSDRDRGSNQPQHF. CDR3 nucleotide sequence: TGTGCCAGCAGCGATCGGGACAGGGGTAGCAATCAGCCCCAGCATTTT.

The rearrangement joins TRBV7-8 to TRBJ2-3, with D maybe TRBD2 (5 bases). This CDR3 comprises 14 residues. V dropped 5 bases and J dropped 4 bases, with 13 bases sitting between them. Germline V gene lookup returns CDR1 SGHVS and CDR2 FQNEAQ. CDR3 residues: CASSLRPGSDTQYF. CDR3 DNA sequence: TGTGCCAGCAGCCTCAGACCGGGGTCAGATACGCAGTATTTT.

This chain connects TRBV5-4 to TRBJ2-4; D gene uncertain. Germline values: CDR1 SGHNT, CDR2 YYREEE (reference sequence). V lost 3 bases and J lost 0, with 13 bases in between. This CDR3 has 16 residues. The CDR3 nucleotides are TGTGCCAGCAGCTCTGGACCACCGCTAGCCAAAAACATTCAGTACTTC. Translating gives CASSSGPPLAKNIQYF. Together with reference TRBV5-4 and TRBJ2-4, the CDR3 gives the full variable domain: ETGVTQSPTHLIKTRGQQVTLRCSSQSGHNTVSWYQQALGQGPQFIFQYYREEENGRGNFPPRFSGLQFPNYSSELNVNALELDDSALYLCASSSGPPLAKNIQYFGAGTRLSVL.

This clonotype was picked up a small number of times. This rearrangement joins TRBV24-1 to TRBJ1-2, with unresolved D. Germline values: CDR1 KGHDR, CDR2 SFDVKD. The ends were cut back, 1 base at V and 3 bases at J, with 2 bases in the middle. The CDR3 has 12 residues. CDR3 sequence: CATSDFYYGYTF. The CDR3 coding sequence is TGTGCCACCAGTGATTTTTACTATGGCTACACCTTC.

The V gene is TRBV18, the J gene TRBJ2-7; TRBD2 matches at 9 bases. CDR3 size: 14 residues. Germline V gene data show CDR1 as KGHSH and CDR2 as LQKENI. Losses at the gene ends were 6 bases for V and 2 bases for J; bases not matched to a gene: 5. This CDR3 is CASSPLAGTYEQYV. The CDR3 DNA reads as TGTGCCAGCTCTCCCCTAGCGGGAACCTACGAGCAGTACGTC.

This rearrangement joins TRBV28 to TRBJ2-7, with unresolved D. This CDR3 has 12 amino acids. Germline V gives CDR1 MDHEN, CDR2 SYDVKM. Trimming removed 2 bases from V and 4 bases from J, with 6 bases in between. The CDR3 region is CASSLRRYEQYV. The CDR3 DNA reads as TGTGCCAGCAGTTTAAGGCGATACGAGCAGTACGTC.

Only a few counts were recorded for this clonotype. The rearrangement uses TRBV6-5 and TRBJ2-5, with D perhaps TRBD2 (5 bases). CDR1 is MNHEY, CDR2 SVGAGI, per germline. This CDR3 spans 15 amino acids. The V end was cut by 7 bases, the J end by 7 bases, with 22 bases between. The CDR3 reads CASISGGPGVGTQYF. The CDR3 DNA sequence: TGTGCCAGCATATCGGGCGGGCCCGGGGTAGGGACCCAGTACTTC.

The chain carries TRBV9 and TRBJ2-7; 13 bases agree with TRBD2. The CDR3 runs 17 residues. The V gene end was trimmed by 2 bases and the J gene end by 7 bases; junction bases not matched to a gene: 12. Looked up from germline, CDR1 is SGDLS and CDR2 is YYNGEE. The CDR3 region is CASSVDSGLAGPWEQYF. CDR3 sequence (DNA): TGTGCCAGCAGCGTGGACTCGGGACTAGCGGGGCCCTGGGAGCAGTACTTC.

The rearrangement uses TRBV5-1 and TRBJ1-2; D may be TRBD1 (6 bases). V was clipped by 2 bases and J by 2 bases, with 13 bases between them. Germline V gene data show CDR1 as SGHRS and CDR2 as YFSETQ. This CDR3 comprises 15 residues. CDR3 DNA: TGCGCCAGCAGCTTTGGGGGCGAAGCAAACTATGGCTACACCTTC. Encoded protein: CASSFGGEANYGYTF.

This clonotype was picked up many times. This chain links TRBV2 with TRBJ2-7; D gene uncertain. Trimming took 7 bases from V and 4 from J, leaving 8 bases between them. The CDR3 totals 11 residues. Germline values: CDR1 SNHLY, CDR2 FYNNEI. The CDR3, as DNA: TGTGCCAGCACCGTAGGGTACGAGCAGTACTTC. This sequence encodes CASTVGYEQYF.